The source of this T cell receptor (beta chain) is a study of blood T cells in healthy people across ages. Findings of the study overall: Long-lived donors carried more naive CD4+ cells and greater diversity than aged donors. Because donor CMV status was unknown, expanded clonotype changes were possibly confounded.

To note about this clonotype: Its antigen is still unknown.

A second PCR of roughly 7 to 11 cycles used a sample-barcoded 5' primer and a J-beta primer mix. Each cDNA was tagged by a template-switch adaptor containing 12 random nucleotides. TCRdb ran MiXCR on the 5' RACE reads and lists one entry per CDR3 protein. Of a few hundred thousand distinct CDR3 sequences in the sample, about 25% were seen once. The CDR3 is 16 residues long. The V end lost 1 base, the J end lost 3 bases, and 16 bases lay between the germline ends. Germline CDR1 SEHNR, CDR2 FQNEAQ (reference sequence). This chain joins TRBV7-9 and TRBJ2-7; D possibly corresponds to TRBD2 (6 bases). The material sequenced was blood. The clonotype comes from a woman in her 70s in good health. The DNA of the CDR3 is TGTGCCAGCAGCTTAGGTCCGGCTAGCGCCAGCTACGAGCAGTACTTC. This codes for CASSLGPASASYEQYF.